This is a list of T cell receptor beta chains from one sample in a study of T-cell reconstitution after alpha-beta-depleted transplantation in children. Via MiXCR, TCRdb re-called the PCR reads, giving one row per CDR3 protein. The sample carries 200,000 to 300,000 distinct CDR3 sequences, around 7.8% recorded once. The sample here was PBMCs, mostly from graft donor cells, taken 180 days after TCRalphabeta/CD19-depleted stem cell transplant. These receptors all come from a male patient younger than 18 who had a stem cell transplant for acute lymphoblastic leukemia, so the T cells may come from the graft donor. Each CDR3 is given with its conserved first and last residue. The D gene is left open where the match is weak. Expanded clones get a size class; other rows say once, few or many, or leave the size out.

abundance: few; d_gene: -; j_gene: TRBJ2-7; v_gene: TRBV28; CDR3nt: TGTGCCAGCAGTTTAGCACCACTGGCTAGCGCTTCCTACGAGCAGTACTTC; CDR3aa: CASSLAPLASASYEQYF
abundance: -; d_gene: TRBD2; j_gene: TRBJ2-6; v_gene: TRBV12-3/TRBV12-4; CDR3nt: TGTGCCTGCAGTGGCCCACTAGCGGGGGGGACAGGGGCCAACGTCCTGACTTTC; CDR3aa: CACSGPLAGGTGANVLTF
abundance: many; d_gene: TRBD1; j_gene: TRBJ1-5; v_gene: TRBV5-6; CDR3nt: TGTGCCAGCAGCTTGGGGACAGGTGATTATAGCAATCAGCCCCAGCATTTT; CDR3aa: CASSLGTGDYSNQPQHF
abundance: -; d_gene: TRBD1; j_gene: TRBJ1-1; v_gene: TRBV5-1; CDR3nt: TGCGCCAGCAGCTTACTACAGGGGGCGTATGAAGCTTTCTTT; CDR3aa: CASSLLQGAYEAFF
abundance: many; d_gene: -; j_gene: TRBJ2-4; v_gene: TRBV28; CDR3nt: TGTGCCAGCAGGGCCCTGACAGAGGACATTCAGTACTTC; CDR3aa: CASRALTEDIQYF
abundance: many; d_gene: -; j_gene: TRBJ2-1; v_gene: TRBV20-1; CDR3nt: TGCAGTGCTAGAGGGGGTGCTCCCGGGGTCGATGAGCAGTTCTTC; CDR3aa: CSARGGAPGVDEQFF
abundance: many; d_gene: TRBD1; j_gene: TRBJ2-3; v_gene: TRBV19; CDR3nt: TGTGCCAGTAGATGGGGACAGACAGATACGCAGTATTTT; CDR3aa: CASRWGQTDTQYF
abundance: many; d_gene: -; j_gene: TRBJ2-7; v_gene: TRBV28; CDR3nt: TGTGCCAGCAGCCCCCCGGACTGGAGCTCCTACGAGCAGTACTTC; CDR3aa: CASSPPDWSSYEQYF
abundance: many; d_gene: TRBD1; j_gene: TRBJ1-5; v_gene: TRBV7-2; CDR3nt: TGTGCCAGCAGCTTAATGTCTTTAGGACAGGGGTCCAATCAGCCCCAGCATTTT; CDR3aa: CASSLMSLGQGSNQPQHF
abundance: -; d_gene: -; j_gene: TRBJ1-5; v_gene: TRBV12-3/TRBV12-4; CDR3nt: TGTGCCAGCAGTTGGGCCCGGGGAGGGTATCAGCCCCAGCATTTT; CDR3aa: CASSWARGGYQPQHF